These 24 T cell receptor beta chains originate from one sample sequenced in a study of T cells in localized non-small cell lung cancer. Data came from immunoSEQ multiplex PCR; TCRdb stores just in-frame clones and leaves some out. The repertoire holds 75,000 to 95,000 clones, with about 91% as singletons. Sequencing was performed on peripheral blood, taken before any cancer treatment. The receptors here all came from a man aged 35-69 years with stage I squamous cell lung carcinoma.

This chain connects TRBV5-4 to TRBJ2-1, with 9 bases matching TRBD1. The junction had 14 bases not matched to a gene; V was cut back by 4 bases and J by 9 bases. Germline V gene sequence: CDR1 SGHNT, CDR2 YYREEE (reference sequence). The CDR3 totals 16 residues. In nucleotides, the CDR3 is TGTGCCAGCAGCCCCCCCGGGGGACAGGGTAGGAGTGAGCAGTTCTTC. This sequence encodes CASSPPGGQGRSEQFF.

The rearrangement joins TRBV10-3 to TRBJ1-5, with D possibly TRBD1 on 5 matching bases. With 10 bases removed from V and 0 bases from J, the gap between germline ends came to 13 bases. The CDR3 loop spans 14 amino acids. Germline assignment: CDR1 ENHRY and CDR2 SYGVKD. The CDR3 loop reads CATTDSYSNQPQHF. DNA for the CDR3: TGTGCCACCACAGACAGCTATAGCAATCAGCCCCAGCATTTT.

The CDR3 protein is CASSSGTSGDEQYF. CDR3 coding DNA: TGCGCCAGCAGTAGTGGGACTAGCGGGGACGAGCAGTACTTC. This chain connects TRBV5-1 to TRBJ2-7, with 13 bases matching TRBD2. The J segment lost 5 bases and the V segment lost 5 bases, leaving 4 bases of the junction unmatched. Germline V lookup: CDR1 SGHRS, CDR2 YFSETQ. This CDR3 is 14 amino acids long.

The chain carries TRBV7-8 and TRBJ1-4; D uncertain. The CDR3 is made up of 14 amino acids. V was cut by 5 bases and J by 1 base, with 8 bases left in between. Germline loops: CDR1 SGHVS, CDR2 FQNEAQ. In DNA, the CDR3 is TGTGCCAGCAGCCCAGAATTAACTAATGAAAAACTGTTTTTT. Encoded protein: CASSPELTNEKLFF.

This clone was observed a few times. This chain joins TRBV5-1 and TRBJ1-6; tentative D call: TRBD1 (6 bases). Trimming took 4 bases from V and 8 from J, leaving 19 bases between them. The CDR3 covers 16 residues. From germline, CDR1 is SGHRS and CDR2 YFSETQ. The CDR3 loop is CASSPDATGPDSPLHF. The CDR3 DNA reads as TGCGCCAGCAGCCCGGACGCGACAGGTCCCGATTCACCCCTCCACTTT. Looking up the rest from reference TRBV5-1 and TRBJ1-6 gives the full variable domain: KAGVTQTPRYLIKTRGQQVTLSCSPISGHRSVSWYQQTPGQGLQFLFEYFSETQRNKGNFPGRFSGRQFSNSRSEMNVSTLELGDSALYLCASSPDATGPDSPLHFGNGTRLTVT.

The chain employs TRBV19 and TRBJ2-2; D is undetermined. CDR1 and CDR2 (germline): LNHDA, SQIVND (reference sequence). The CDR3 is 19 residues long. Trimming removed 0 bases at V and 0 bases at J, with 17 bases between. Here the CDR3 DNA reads TGTGCCAGTAGTATAGATCTAAGAAGCTCCCGCGCGAACACCGGGGAGCTGTTTTTT. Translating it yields CASSIDLRSSRANTGELFF. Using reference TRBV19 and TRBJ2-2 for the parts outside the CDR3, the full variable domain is DGGITQSPKYLFRKEGQNVTLSCEQNLNHDAMYWYRQDPGQGLRLIYYSQIVNDFQKGDIAEGYSVSREKKESFPLTVTSAQKNPTAFYLCASSIDLRSSRANTGELFFGEGSRLTVL.

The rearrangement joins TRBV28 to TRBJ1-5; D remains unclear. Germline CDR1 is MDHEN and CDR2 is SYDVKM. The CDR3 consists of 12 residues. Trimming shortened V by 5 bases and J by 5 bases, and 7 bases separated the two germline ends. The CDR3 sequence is CASSPYYQPQHF. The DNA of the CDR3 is TGTGCCAGCAGTCCTTATTATCAGCCCCAGCATTTT.

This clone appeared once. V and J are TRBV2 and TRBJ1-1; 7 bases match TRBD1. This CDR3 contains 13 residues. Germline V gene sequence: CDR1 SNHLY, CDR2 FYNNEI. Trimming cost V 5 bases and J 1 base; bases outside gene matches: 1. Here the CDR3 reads CASSRQGNTEAFF. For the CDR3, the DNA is TGTGCCAGCAGTCGACAGGGGAACACTGAAGCTTTCTTT.

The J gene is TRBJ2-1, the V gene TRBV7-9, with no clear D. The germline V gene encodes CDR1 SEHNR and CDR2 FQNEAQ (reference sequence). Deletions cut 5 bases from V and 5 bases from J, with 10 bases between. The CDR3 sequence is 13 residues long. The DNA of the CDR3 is TGTGCCAGCAGCCCTCGGAGAAACAATGAGCAGTTCTTC. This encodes CASSPRRNNEQFF.

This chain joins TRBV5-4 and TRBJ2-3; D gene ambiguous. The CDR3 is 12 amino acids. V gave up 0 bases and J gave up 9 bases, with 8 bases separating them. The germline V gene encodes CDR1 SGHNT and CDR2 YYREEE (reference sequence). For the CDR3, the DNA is TGTGCCAGCAGCTTGGCCCCAGCCACGCAGTATTTT. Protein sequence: CASSLAPATQYF.

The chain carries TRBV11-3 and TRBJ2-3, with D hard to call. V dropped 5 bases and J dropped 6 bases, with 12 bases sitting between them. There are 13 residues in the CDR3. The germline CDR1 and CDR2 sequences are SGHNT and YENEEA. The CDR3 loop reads CASSERPSDTQYF. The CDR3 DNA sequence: TGTGCCAGCAGCGAGCGACCTTCCGATACGCAGTATTTT.

The CDR3 loop reads CASKEPGPYYGYTF. CDR3 bases: TGCGCCAGCAAGGAACCTGGACCGTACTATGGCTACACCTTC. This chain links TRBV5-1 with TRBJ1-2; unclear D gene. The V and J ends lost 6 bases and 3 bases respectively, with 15 bases between them. Germline V gene data show CDR1 as SGHRS and CDR2 as YFSETQ. The CDR3 sequence is 14 residues long.

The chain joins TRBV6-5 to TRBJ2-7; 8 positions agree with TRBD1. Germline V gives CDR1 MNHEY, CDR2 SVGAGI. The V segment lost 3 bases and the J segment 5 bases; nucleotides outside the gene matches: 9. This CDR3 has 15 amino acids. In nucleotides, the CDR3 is TGTGCCAGCAGTTATACCAGGGGGCCTGTTAACGAGCAGTACTTC. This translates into CASSYTRGPVNEQYF.

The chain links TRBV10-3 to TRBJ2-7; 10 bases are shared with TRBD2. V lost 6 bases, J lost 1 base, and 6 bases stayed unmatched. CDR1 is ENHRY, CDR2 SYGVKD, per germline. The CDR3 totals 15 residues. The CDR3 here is CAIRASSGGSYEQYF. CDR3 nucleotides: TGTGCCATCAGGGCATCTAGCGGGGGTTCCTACGAGCAGTACTTC.

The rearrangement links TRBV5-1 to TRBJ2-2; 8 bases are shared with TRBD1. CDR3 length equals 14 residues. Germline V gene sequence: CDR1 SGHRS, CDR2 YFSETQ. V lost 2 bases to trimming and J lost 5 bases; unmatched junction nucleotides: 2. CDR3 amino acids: CASSFTGGTGELFF. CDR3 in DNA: TGCGCCAGCAGCTTCACAGGGGGGACCGGGGAGCTGTTTTTT.

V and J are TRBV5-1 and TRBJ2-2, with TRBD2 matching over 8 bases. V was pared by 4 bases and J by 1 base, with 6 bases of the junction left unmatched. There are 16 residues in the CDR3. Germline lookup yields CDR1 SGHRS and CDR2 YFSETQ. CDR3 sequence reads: CASSKASGGNTGELFF. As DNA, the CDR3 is TGCGCCAGCAGCAAAGCCAGCGGGGGGAACACCGGGGAGCTGTTTTTT.

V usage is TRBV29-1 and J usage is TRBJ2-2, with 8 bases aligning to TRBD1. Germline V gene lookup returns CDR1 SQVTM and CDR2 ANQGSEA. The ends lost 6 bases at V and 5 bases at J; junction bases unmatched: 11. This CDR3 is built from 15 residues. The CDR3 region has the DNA TGCAGCGTCGGATCCTCAGGGGGCCGGACCGGGGAGCTGTTTTTT. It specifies CSVGSSGGRTGELFF.

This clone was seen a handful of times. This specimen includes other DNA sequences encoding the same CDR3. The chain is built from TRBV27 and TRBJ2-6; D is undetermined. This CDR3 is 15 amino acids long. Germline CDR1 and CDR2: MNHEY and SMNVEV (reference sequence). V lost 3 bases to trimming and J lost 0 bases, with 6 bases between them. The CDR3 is CASSFTTSGANVLTF. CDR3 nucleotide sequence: TGTGCCAGCAGTTTCACCACCTCTGGGGCCAACGTCCTGACTTTC.

CDR3 amino acids: CASSPLLAGGGQETQYF. The DNA of the CDR3 is TGCGCCAGCAGCCCTCTGCTAGCGGGGGGGGGTCAAGAGACCCAGTACTTC. The chain has TRBV4-3 and TRBJ2-5; 12 bases are shared with TRBD2. Germline V gives CDR1 LGHNA, CDR2 YSLEER. The CDR3 has 17 residues. With 4 bases clipped from V and 2 bases from J, the junction kept 8 bases outside the gene matches.

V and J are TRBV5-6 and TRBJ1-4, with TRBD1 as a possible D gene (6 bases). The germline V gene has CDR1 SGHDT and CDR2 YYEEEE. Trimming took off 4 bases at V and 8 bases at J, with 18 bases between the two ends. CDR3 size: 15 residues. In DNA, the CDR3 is TGTGCCAGCAGCAGGACGGGGACAACAAAGGAAAAACTGTTTTTT. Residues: CASSRTGTTKEKLFF.

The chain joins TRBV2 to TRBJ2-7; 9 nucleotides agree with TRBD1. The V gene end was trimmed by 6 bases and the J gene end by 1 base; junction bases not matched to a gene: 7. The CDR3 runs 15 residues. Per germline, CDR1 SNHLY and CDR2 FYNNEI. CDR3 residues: CASSGGQGSSYEQYF. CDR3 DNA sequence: TGTGCCAGCAGCGGCGGACAGGGGAGTTCCTACGAGCAGTACTTC. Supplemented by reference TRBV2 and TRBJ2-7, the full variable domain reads EPEVTQTPSHQVTQMGQEVILRCVPISNHLYFYWYRQILGQKVEFLVSFYNNEISEKSEIFDDQFSVERPDGSNFTLKIRSTKLEDSAMYFCASSGGQGSSYEQYFGPGTRLTVT.

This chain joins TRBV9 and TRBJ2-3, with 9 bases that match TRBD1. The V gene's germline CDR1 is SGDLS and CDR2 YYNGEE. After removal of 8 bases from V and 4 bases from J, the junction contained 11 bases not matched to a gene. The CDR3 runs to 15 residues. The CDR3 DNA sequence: TGTGCCAGTAAGCCGGGACAGGGTGGCCCAGATACGCAGTATTTT. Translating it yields CASKPGQGGPDTQYF.

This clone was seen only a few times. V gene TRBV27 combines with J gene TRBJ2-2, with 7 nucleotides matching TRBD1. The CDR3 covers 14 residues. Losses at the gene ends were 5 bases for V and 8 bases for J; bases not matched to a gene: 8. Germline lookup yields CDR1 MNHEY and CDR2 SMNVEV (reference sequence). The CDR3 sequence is CASSPRTGVGELFF. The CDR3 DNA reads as TGTGCCAGCAGTCCTCGAACAGGGGTAGGGGAGCTGTTTTTT.

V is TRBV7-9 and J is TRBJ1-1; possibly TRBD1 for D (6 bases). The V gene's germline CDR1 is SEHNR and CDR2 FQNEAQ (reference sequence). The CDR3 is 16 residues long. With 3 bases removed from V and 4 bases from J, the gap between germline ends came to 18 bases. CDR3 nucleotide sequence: TGTGCCAGCAGCTTGGTAGGTGGGCAGGGGTCCACTGAAGCTTTCTTT. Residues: CASSLVGGQGSTEAFF.